These 30 T cell receptor beta chains originate from one sample sequenced in a study of T cell repertoires in cytomegalovirus infection. One entry per CDR3 protein results from TCRdb running MiXCR on the reads. Counted here are approximately 550,000 distinct CDR3 sequences, 16% occurring once; the ten biggest clones make up 20% to 30%. Sequencing was performed on CD8+ T cells from PBMCs. The receptors were gathered from a human donor in good health (CMV status not recorded). Some clones in this sample may be carry-over from other donors' samples.

This sequence joins TRBV6-5 and TRBJ2-1, with D unresolved. Germline V gene sequence: CDR1 MNHEY, CDR2 SVGAGI. V dropped 6 bases and J dropped 15 bases, with 18 bases sitting between them. The CDR3 covers 12 residues. Here the CDR3 reads CASSTDPYETFF. CDR3 coding DNA: TGTGCCAGCAGCACCGACCCTTATGAGACGTTCTTC.

This clonotype was counted a few times. This chain uses TRBV9 with TRBJ2-5; 7 nucleotides line up with TRBD1. Trimming cost V 3 bases and J 5 bases; bases outside gene matches: 7. Germline-derived CDR1 and CDR2 are SGDLS and YYNGEE. The CDR3 consists of 14 residues. CDR3 coding DNA: TGTGCCAGCAGCGGAGGGGGCCTGGGGGAGACCCAGTACTTC. Its protein is CASSGGGLGETQYF.

The V gene is TRBV27, the J gene TRBJ2-1, with D tentatively TRBD1 or TRBD2 (6 bases each). Germline values: CDR1 MNHEY, CDR2 SMNVEV (reference sequence). Trimming pared 6 bases from V and 6 bases from J, leaving 12 bases between. The CDR3 consists of 13 residues. CDR3 residues: CASRLRGVNEQFF. The CDR3 coding sequence is TGTGCCAGCAGACTTAGGGGGGTCAATGAGCAGTTCTTC.

This clonotype was seen a handful of times. This chain joins TRBV9 and TRBJ1-2; maybe TRBD1 (5 bases). Between the trimmed V and J ends, which lost 0 bases and 3 bases, there was a span of 15 bases. CDR3 length: 16 residues. Germline-derived CDR1 and CDR2 are SGDLS and YYNGEE. The CDR3 here is CASSVVLGEEDYGYTF. The CDR3 bases are TGTGCCAGCAGCGTAGTGTTGGGGGAGGAGGACTATGGCTACACCTTC.

This clonotype was counted many times. The chain links TRBV2 to TRBJ2-3, with 12 bases identical to TRBD2. Trimming took 6 bases from V and 5 from J; bases not matched to a gene: 9. The CDR3 sequence is 16 residues long. Germline CDR1 reads SNHLY; CDR2 reads FYNNEI. Written as DNA, the CDR3 is TGTGCCAGCAGCACTCCTAGCGGGAGGGCCGTAGATACGCAGTATTTT. Its protein is CASSTPSGRAVDTQYF.

V gene TRBV18 combines with J gene TRBJ1-1; no firm D call. This CDR3 has 14 residues. The V end was cut by 3 bases, the J end by 0 bases, with 8 bases between. Germline CDR1 is KGHSH and CDR2 is LQKENI. Here the CDR3 reads CASSPGKMNTEAFF. The DNA for the CDR3 is TGTGCCAGCTCACCGGGGAAGATGAACACTGAAGCTTTCTTT.

The chain uses TRBV4-1 and TRBJ1-2, with D hard to call. V was shortened by 1 base and J by 3 bases, with 12 bases between the two germline ends. In germline, CDR1 is MGHRA, CDR2 YSYEKL. The CDR3 consists of 15 residues. The CDR3 here is CASSQGRARDYGYTF. CDR3 DNA: TGCGCCAGCAGCCAAGGAAGGGCACGGGACTATGGCTACACCTTC.

This clonotype showed up many times. The V call is TRBV12-3 or TRBV12-4, the J call TRBJ2-2, with 7 bases matching TRBD1. J lost 2 bases, V lost 5 bases, and 8 bases had no gene match. This CDR3 is 16 amino acids long. The CDR3 sequence: CASSIPQGINTGELFF. The CDR3 DNA follows: TGTGCCAGCAGTATCCCACAGGGGATTAACACCGGGGAGCTGTTTTTT.

This clonotype was counted at least ten times. The chain joins TRBV7-2 to TRBJ1-1, with D perhaps TRBD1 (5 bases). Looked up from germline, CDR1 is SGHTA and CDR2 is FQGNSA. The CDR3 has 14 residues. With 3 bases removed from V and 3 bases from J, the gap between germline ends came to 11 bases. CDR3 coding DNA: TGTGCCAGCAGCTTCGACTGGGGGGACACTGAAGCTTTCTTT. Protein sequence: CASSFDWGDTEAFF.

The chain carries TRBV7-9 and TRBJ2-1, with 9 positions matching TRBD2. The CDR3 has 16 residues. The germline V gene encodes CDR1 SEHNR and CDR2 FQNEAQ (reference sequence). V shed 4 bases and J 7 bases; nucleotides not matched to a gene: 11. As DNA, the CDR3 is TGTGCCAGCAGCTCCGCGGCTAGCGGGGTTTCGAATGAGCAGTTCTTC. It yields the protein CASSSAASGVSNEQFF.

This clonotype has ten or more counts. The chain couples TRBV7-3 to TRBJ2-1, with a weak D call TRBD1 (7 bases). Trimming removed 2 bases at V and 6 bases at J, with 11 bases between. The germline V gene encodes CDR1 SGHTA and CDR2 FQGTGA. CDR3 length: 14 amino acids. CDR3 nucleotide sequence: TGTGCCAGCAGCTTAGGAGGGGGCTCCAATGAGCAGTTCTTC. Translated: CASSLGGGSNEQFF.

The chain is built from TRBV7-3 and TRBJ2-2; no reliable D call. Per the germline V gene, CDR1 is SGHTA and CDR2 is FQGTGA. The CDR3 has 17 residues. The ends were cut back, 5 bases at V and 1 base at J, with 17 bases in the middle. The DNA of the CDR3 is TGTGCCAGCAGCCCCTACCCTCCGACGGAGAACACCGGGGAGCTGTTTTTT. Translation gives CASSPYPPTENTGELFF. The complete variable domain, with remaining parts taken from reference TRBV7-3 and TRBJ2-2, reads GAGVSQTPSNKVTEKGKYVELRCDPISGHTALYWYRQSLGQGPEFLIYFQGTGAADDSGLPNDRFFAVRPEGSVSTLKIQRTERGDSAVYLCASSPYPPTENTGELFFGEGSRLTVL.

This clonotype was observed a few times. The chain couples TRBV24-1 to TRBJ1-2; D call uncertain. The V gene lost 4 bases and the J gene lost 5 bases, with 22 bases spanning the gap. This CDR3 is built from 17 residues. CDR1 is KGHDR and CDR2 is SFDVKD in the germline V gene. Written as DNA, the CDR3 is TGTGCCACCAGTGACTGGGGTGCGGGGAAGAACTTATATGGCTACACCTTC. This codes for CATSDWGAGKNLYGYTF.

The chain has TRBV12-3 or TRBV12-4 and TRBJ1-2; D not certain. V dropped 1 base and J dropped 8 bases, with 17 bases sitting between them. This CDR3 region has 15 residues. In DNA form, the CDR3 reads TGTGCCAGCAGTTTAGGCCAGAGGGCTATTCTGGGCTACACCTTC. Translated: CASSLGQRAILGYTF.

This clonotype was seen repeatedly, ten times or more. The J gene is TRBJ2-7, the V gene TRBV11-2; 9 positions match TRBD2. CDR3 length equals 17 residues. V trimming: 0 bases; J trimming: 7 bases; junction bases outside the gene matches: 13. The germline V gene encodes CDR1 SGHAT and CDR2 FQNNGV. CDR3 coding DNA: TGTGCCAGCAGCTTAGACGCCCCCGGGACTAGCAAAGTAGAGCAGTACTTC. This codes for CASSLDAPGTSKVEQYF.

This clonotype was picked up a small number of times. This chain joins TRBV15 and TRBJ1-2; D might be TRBD1 (6 bases). CDR3 length: 17 amino acids. Germline values: CDR1 LNHNV, CDR2 YYDKDF (reference sequence). Between the trimmed V and J ends, which lost 0 bases and 0 bases, there was a span of 14 bases. The CDR3 sequence is CATSRDRGEVANYGYTF. The CDR3 bases are TGTGCCACCAGCAGAGATAGGGGGGAGGTAGCTAACTATGGCTACACCTTC.

The chain joins TRBV27 to TRBJ2-1; 10 nucleotides match TRBD2. This CDR3 is 16 amino acids long. J was trimmed by 6 bases and V by 0 bases; bases with no gene match: 5. From germline, CDR1 is MNHEY and CDR2 SMNVEV (reference sequence). The CDR3 here is CASSLSGTSDFNEQFF. CDR3 DNA: TGTGCCAGCAGTTTATCGGGGACTAGCGATTTCAATGAGCAGTTCTTC.

This chain connects TRBV4-1 to TRBJ2-1; possibly TRBD2 for D (6 bases). The CDR3 is 16 amino acids. The germline V gene encodes CDR1 MGHRA and CDR2 YSYEKL. Trimming pared 0 bases from V and 4 bases from J, leaving 13 bases between. The DNA for the CDR3 is TGCGCCAGCAGCCAAGATTATGGGGGGTATTACAATGAGCAGTTCTTC. Amino acids: CASSQDYGGYYNEQFF.

In this sample, this clonotype turned up many times. The rearrangement uses TRBV7-2 and TRBJ2-7; a weak D match, TRBD2 (7 bases). Trimming took 1 base from V and 7 from J, leaving 17 bases between them. The length of the CDR3 is 15 residues. Per the germline V gene, CDR1 is SGHTA and CDR2 is FQGNSA. The DNA for the CDR3 is TGTGCCAGCAGCTTAGAAGTGCGGGGGCTTCGGGAGCAGTACTTC. This sequence encodes CASSLEVRGLREQYF.

This clonotype was found many times. The rearrangement uses TRBV5-6 and TRBJ2-2; D gene uncertain. The V end lost 2 bases, the J end lost 0 bases, and 11 bases lay between the germline ends. Germline lookup yields CDR1 SGHDT and CDR2 YYEEEE. This CDR3 contains 16 residues. The CDR3 loop reads CASSFIETANTGELFF. For the CDR3, the DNA is TGTGCCAGCAGCTTTATTGAGACGGCGAACACCGGGGAGCTGTTTTTT.

As concerns this clonotype: One end of the junction fails to match germline, which may point to a read error. The rearrangement joins TRBV6-5 to TRBJ1-2; 7 positions agree with TRBD1. Per germline, CDR1 MNHEY and CDR2 SVGAGI. The CDR3 totals 17 residues. CDR3 protein: CASSYRRLQGTNYGNTF. Written as DNA, the CDR3 is TGTGCCAGCAGTTACCGCCGCTTACAGGGGACTAACTATGGCAACACCTTC.

On this clonotype itself: One base away lies a much larger clone, so this may be a sequencing read error. V is TRBV5-6 and J is TRBJ2-1, with 10 bases identical to TRBD1. CDR3 length: 14 amino acids. In germline, CDR1 is SGHDT, CDR2 YYEEEE. The CDR3 here is CASSAGQGWNEQLF. The CDR3 region has the DNA TGTGCCAGCAGCGCGGGACAGGGGTGGAATGAGCAGTTATTC. The entire variable domain, with the rest obtained from reference TRBV5-6 and TRBJ2-1, is as follows: DAGVTQSPTHLIKTRGQQVTLRCSPKSGHDTVSWYQQALGQGPQFIFQYYEEEERQRGNFPDRFSGHQFPNYSSELNVNALLLGDSALYLCASSAGQGWNEQLFGPGTRLTVL.

This clonotype showed up many times. The chain couples TRBV7-8 to TRBJ2-4, with D perhaps TRBD1 or TRBD2 (5 bases each). CDR3 length: 16 amino acids. Germline CDR1 is SGHVS and CDR2 is FQNEAQ. Trimming removed 3 bases from V and 1 base from J, with 13 bases in between. The CDR3 region is CASSFRDRGAKNIQYF. The DNA of the CDR3 is TGTGCCAGCAGCTTTCGGGACCGAGGGGCCAAAAACATTCAGTACTTC.

There are a few counts of this clonotype. The chain recombines TRBV3-1 with TRBJ1-4; D is possibly TRBD1 (6 bases). V shed 5 bases and J shed 7 bases, with 17 bases lying between them. The CDR3 extends over 15 amino acids. Germline CDR1 reads LGHDT; CDR2 reads YNNKEL (reference sequence). CDR3 sequence reads: CASSVQGRKGEKLFF. For the CDR3, the DNA is TGTGCCAGCAGCGTACAGGGACGCAAGGGTGAAAAACTGTTTTTT.

This clonotype was recorded at least ten times. The chain combines TRBV15 with TRBJ2-2; D is unclear. The germline V and J ends were trimmed by 9 bases and 6 bases, with 17 bases remaining between them. Germline CDR1 and CDR2: LNHNV and YYDKDF (reference sequence). The CDR3 extends over 14 amino acids. DNA of the CDR3: TGTGCCACTTCCTACCCCGGCCCTGCCGGGGAGCTGTTTTTT. This codes for CATSYPGPAGELFF.

The chain has TRBV20-1 and TRBJ2-7; TRBD1 might be the D (6 bases). Germline V gene data show CDR1 as DFQATT and CDR2 as SNEGSKA (reference sequence). Trimming cost V 0 bases and J 3 bases, with 21 bases left between them. The CDR3 loop spans 17 amino acids. CDR3 sequence (DNA): TGCAGTGCTAGAGATCATAAAGAGGACAGTGGCCTCTACGAGCAGTACTTC. Encoded protein: CSARDHKEDSGLYEQYF.

This sequence joins TRBV7-9 and TRBJ2-2; no definite D call. This CDR3 has 15 residues. Germline V gene sequence: CDR1 SEHNR, CDR2 FQNEAQ (reference sequence). The ends were cut back, 1 base at V and 6 bases at J, with 12 bases in the middle. CDR3 region: CASSLDYGEAGELFF. The CDR3 nucleotides are TGTGCCAGCAGCTTAGATTATGGCGAGGCCGGGGAGCTGTTTTTT.

With regard to this clonotype: The junction departs from germline at one end; a sequencing error may be responsible. The DNA for the CDR3 is TGTGCCAGCAGCGGACAGCTGAAGACTGAAGCTTTCTTT. Translated: CASSGQLKTEAFF. The J gene is TRBJ1-1, the V gene TRBV2, with D maybe TRBD1 (6 bases). The germline gives CDR1 SNHLY, CDR2 FYNNEI. The CDR3 covers 13 residues.

This clonotype was found many times. The J gene is TRBJ1-1, the V gene TRBV5-6; D is possibly TRBD1 (5 bases). Trimming cost V 2 bases and J 4 bases, with 15 bases left between them. Germline assignment: CDR1 SGHDT and CDR2 YYEEEE. The CDR3 is 15 residues long. CDR3 sequence reads: CASSLRGQRGTEAFF. CDR3 DNA sequence: TGTGCCAGCAGCTTACGGGGTCAAAGGGGCACTGAAGCTTTCTTT.

The chain couples TRBV5-1 to TRBJ2-7; maybe TRBD2 (5 bases). Looked up from germline, CDR1 is SGHRS and CDR2 is YFSETQ. V was cut by 7 bases and J by 4 bases, with 18 bases left in between. This CDR3 is built from 14 residues. CDR3 nucleotides: TGCGCCAGCGTTGACGGCGGGCCTAGGTACGAGCAGTACTTC. This encodes CASVDGGPRYEQYF.